The clone carrying this T cell receptor beta chain was counted a few times. Expressed TCRB transcripts got sequenced, as all isolated RNA was reverse transcribed. The assay was immunoSEQ multiplex PCR, and TCRdb's table has in-frame clones only and misses some. The sample yields approximately 250,000 clones, 14% seen once. This record comes from a study of beta chain features in type 1 diabetes. This CDR3 is built from 13 residues. Per germline, CDR1 WSHSY and CDR2 SAAADI. V shed 7 bases and J 8 bases; nucleotides not matched to a gene: 9. The chain is built from TRBV10-2 and TRBJ1-1; TRBD1 aligns across 8 bases. Sequenced material: naive CD4+ T cells from blood. The receptor's source is a woman between 40 and 55 years old in good health. The DNA for the CDR3 is TGCGCCAGCACTTCGACAGGGGCCACGGAAGCTTTCTTT. Protein sequence: CASTSTGATEAFF.